These 13 T cell receptor beta chains came from one sample sequenced in a study of OX40 agonist ivuxolimab in advanced cancers. The repertoire was sequenced with immunoSEQ multiplex PCR; TCRdb's copy has only in-frame clones and lacks some. This table holds 60,000 or so clones, 84% found once. The sequencing here drew on CD4+ or CD8+ T cells sorted from blood, taken in a trial of the OX40 agonist ivuxolimab. These receptor sequences come from an adult with an advanced solid tumor such as melanoma, head and neck, liver or kidney cancer.

The rearrangement joins TRBV10-3 to TRBJ1-2; TRBD1 agrees at 10 bases. The J segment lost 4 bases and the V segment lost 6 bases, leaving 5 bases of the junction unmatched. CDR3 length: 14 amino acids. Germline CDR1 reads ENHRY; CDR2 reads SYGVKD. Here the CDR3 reads CAISQTGGAYGYTF. The CDR3 nucleotides are TGTGCCATCAGCCAGACAGGGGGCGCCTATGGCTACACCTTC.

The rearrangement joins TRBV9 to TRBJ2-1; 11 nucleotides align to TRBD2. The V segment lost 0 bases and the J segment 12 bases; nucleotides outside the gene matches: 8. This CDR3 region has 15 residues. Per germline, CDR1 SGDLS and CDR2 YYNGEE. The CDR3 protein is CASSVDPSGGLVQFF. The CDR3 DNA is TGTGCCAGCAGCGTAGACCCTAGCGGGGGGTTGGTGCAGTTCTTC.

The chain combines TRBV2 with TRBJ2-4, with 7 positions matching TRBD1. V lost 6 bases to trimming and J lost 1 base; unmatched junction nucleotides: 9. Per germline, CDR1 SNHLY and CDR2 FYNNEI. This CDR3 spans 16 amino acids. The chain's CDR3 is CASRRVTGTAKNIQYF. The CDR3 nucleotides read TGTGCCAGCAGAAGAGTGACAGGGACGGCCAAAAACATTCAGTACTTC.

The chain has TRBV7-2 and TRBJ1-3; TRBD1 agrees at 9 bases. This CDR3 contains 15 residues. The germline V gene encodes CDR1 SGHTA and CDR2 FQGNSA. V lost 5 bases and J lost 2; bases outside the gene matches: 4. CDR3 loop: CASSTDRGAGNTIYF. The CDR3 region has the DNA TGTGCCAGCAGCACGGACAGGGGCGCTGGAAACACCATATATTTT.

V is TRBV11-3 and J is TRBJ1-1; D is unresolved. The V and J ends lost 1 base and 2 bases respectively, with 5 bases between them. Germline V lookup: CDR1 SGHNT, CDR2 YENEEA. CDR3 size: 13 residues. The CDR3: CASSLAHNTEAFF. CDR3 sequence (DNA): TGTGCCAGCAGCTTAGCTCATAACACTGAAGCTTTCTTT.

CDR3 nucleotides: TGTGCCAGCAGACCTCCCTCCCCTAACTATGGCTACACCTTC. Translated, it gives CASRPPSPNYGYTF. The J gene is TRBJ1-2, the V gene TRBV27, with D unresolved. The CDR3 totals 14 residues. Between the trimmed V and J ends, which lost 6 bases and 0 bases, there was a span of 11 bases. Germline CDR1 and CDR2: MNHEY and SMNVEV (reference sequence).

This clone was seen more than once but under ten times. This chain joins TRBV9 and TRBJ2-5; no definite D call. Trimming removed 4 bases from V and 3 bases from J, with 10 bases in between. CDR1 and CDR2 from the germline V gene are SGDLS and YYNGEE. This CDR3 is 13 amino acids long. The CDR3 protein is CASSPRHKETQYF. The CDR3 bases are TGTGCCAGCAGCCCTCGACACAAAGAGACCCAGTACTTC.

In this sample, this clone turned up once. The CDR3 region is CASSYSTQGDGELFF. The CDR3 DNA sequence: TGTGCCAGCAGTTACTCGACACAGGGGGACGGGGAGCTGTTTTTT. This chain joins TRBV6-5 and TRBJ2-2, with 8 bases matching TRBD1. The J segment lost 7 bases and the V segment lost 0 bases, leaving 4 bases of the junction unmatched. CDR1 and CDR2 (germline): MNHEY, SVGAGI. CDR3 length: 15 amino acids.

The chain joins TRBV5-4 to TRBJ2-6; D is unresolved. The germline V gene has CDR1 SGHNT and CDR2 YYREEE (reference sequence). V dropped 5 bases and J dropped 0 bases, with 6 bases sitting between them. CDR3 size: 14 residues. CDR3 nucleotides: TGTGCCAGCAGAATCGACTCTGGGGCCAACGTCCTGACTTTC. Protein product: CASRIDSGANVLTF. Looking up the rest from reference TRBV5-4 and TRBJ2-6 gives the full variable domain: ETGVTQSPTHLIKTRGQQVTLRCSSQSGHNTVSWYQQALGQGPQFIFQYYREEENGRGNFPPRFSGLQFPNYSSELNVNALELDDSALYLCASRIDSGANVLTFGAGSRLTVL.

This clone has a handful of counts. The chain is built from TRBV4-2 and TRBJ2-4; TRBD2 agrees at 8 bases. This CDR3 is 16 amino acids long. Germline loops: CDR1 LGHNA, CDR2 YNFKEQ. The V gene end was trimmed by 0 bases and the J gene end by 8 bases; junction bases not matched to a gene: 9. The DNA of the CDR3 is TGTGCCAGCAGCCAAGATTTGACAGCGGGGGCCCACATTCAGTACTTC. Translating gives CASSQDLTAGAHIQYF.

This clone has just one count. The CDR3 DNA follows: TGTGCCTGGGGGCTGGCAACTAATGAAAAACTGTTTTTT. Translating it yields CAWGLATNEKLFF. The chain links TRBV30 to TRBJ1-4, with D uncertain. Germline CDR1 is GTSNPN and CDR2 is SVGIG (reference sequence). V dropped 5 bases and J dropped 0 bases, with 7 bases sitting between them. The length of the CDR3 is 13 residues. Supplemented by reference TRBV30 and TRBJ1-4, the full variable domain reads SQTIHQWPATLVQPVGSPLSLECTVEGTSNPNLYWYRQAAGRGLQLLFYSVGIGQISSEVPQNLSASRPQDRQFILSSKKLLLSDSGFYLCAWGLATNEKLFFGSGTQLSVL.

The chain employs TRBV29-1 and TRBJ2-4, with 7 bases aligning to TRBD2. Germline CDR1 reads SQVTM; CDR2 reads ANQGSEA. The junction had 8 bases not matched to a gene; V was cut back by 7 bases and J by 8 bases. This CDR3 comprises 12 residues. CDR3: CSGGSPQDIQYF. The CDR3 DNA sequence: TGCAGCGGCGGGAGCCCCCAGGACATTCAGTACTTC.

The rearrangement links TRBV6-1 to TRBJ2-7; D call uncertain. The germline gives CDR1 MNHNS, CDR2 SASEGT. V lost 1 base and J lost 4, with 20 bases in between. The CDR3 is made up of 17 amino acids. CDR3 nucleotide sequence: TGTGCCAGCAGTGAAGGAACGGGCAGAAACTTACTTTACGAGCAGTACTTC. It codes for CASSEGTGRNLLYEQYF.